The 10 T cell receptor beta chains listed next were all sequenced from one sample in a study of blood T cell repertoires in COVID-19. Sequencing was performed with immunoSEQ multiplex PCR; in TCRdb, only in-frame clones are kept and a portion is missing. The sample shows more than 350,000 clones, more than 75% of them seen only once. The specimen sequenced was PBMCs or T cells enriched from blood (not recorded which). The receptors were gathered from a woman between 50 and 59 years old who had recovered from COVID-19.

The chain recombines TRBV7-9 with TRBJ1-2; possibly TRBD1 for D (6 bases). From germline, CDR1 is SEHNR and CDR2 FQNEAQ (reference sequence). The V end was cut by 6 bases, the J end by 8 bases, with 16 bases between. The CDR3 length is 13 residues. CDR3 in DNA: TGTGCCAGCAGAAAGGACAGCTCTATCGGCTACACCTTC. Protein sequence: CASRKDSSIGYTF.

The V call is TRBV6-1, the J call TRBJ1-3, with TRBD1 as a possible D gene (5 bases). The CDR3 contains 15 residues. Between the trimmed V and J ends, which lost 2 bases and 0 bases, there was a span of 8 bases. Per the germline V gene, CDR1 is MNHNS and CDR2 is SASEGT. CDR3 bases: TGTGCCAGCAGTGAACAGGGTAGCTCTGGAAACACCATATATTTT. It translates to CASSEQGSSGNTIYF.

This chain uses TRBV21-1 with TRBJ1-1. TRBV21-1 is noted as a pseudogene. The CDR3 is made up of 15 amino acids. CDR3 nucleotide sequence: TGTGCCAGCAGCAAGAGGCAGATAATGAACACTGAAGCTTTCTTT. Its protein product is CASSKRQIMNTEAFF.

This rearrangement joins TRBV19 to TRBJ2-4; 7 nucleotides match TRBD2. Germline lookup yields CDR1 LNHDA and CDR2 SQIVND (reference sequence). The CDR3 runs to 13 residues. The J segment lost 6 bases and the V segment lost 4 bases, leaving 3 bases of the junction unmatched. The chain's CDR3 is CASSTSGGNIQYF. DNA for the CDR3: TGTGCCAGTAGTACCTCGGGGGGAAACATTCAGTACTTC. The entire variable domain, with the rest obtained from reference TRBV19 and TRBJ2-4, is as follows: DGGITQSPKYLFRKEGQNVTLSCEQNLNHDAMYWYRQDPGQGLRLIYYSQIVNDFQKGDIAEGYSVSREKKESFPLTVTSAQKNPTAFYLCASSTSGGNIQYFGAGTRLSVL.

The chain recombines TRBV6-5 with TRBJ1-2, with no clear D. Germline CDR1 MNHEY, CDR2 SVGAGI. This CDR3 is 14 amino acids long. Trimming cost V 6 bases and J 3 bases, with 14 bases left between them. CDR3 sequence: CASSRNPSYYGYTF. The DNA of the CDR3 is TGTGCCAGCAGCAGAAACCCGTCTTACTATGGCTACACCTTC.

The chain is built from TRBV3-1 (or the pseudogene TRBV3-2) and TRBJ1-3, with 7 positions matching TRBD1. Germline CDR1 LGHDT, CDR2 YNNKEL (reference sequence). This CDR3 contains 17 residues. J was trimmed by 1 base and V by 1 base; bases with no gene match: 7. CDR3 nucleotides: TGTGCCAGCAGCCAAGGCCTACAGGGGTGGTCTGGAAACACCATATATTTT. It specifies CASSQGLQGWSGNTIYF.

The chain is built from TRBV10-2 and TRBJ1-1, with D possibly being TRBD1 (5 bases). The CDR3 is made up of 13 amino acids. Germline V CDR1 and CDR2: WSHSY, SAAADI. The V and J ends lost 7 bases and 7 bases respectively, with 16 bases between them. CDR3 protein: CASTSGVPGEAFF. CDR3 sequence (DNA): TGCGCCAGCACGTCGGGGGTTCCTGGTGAAGCTTTCTTT.

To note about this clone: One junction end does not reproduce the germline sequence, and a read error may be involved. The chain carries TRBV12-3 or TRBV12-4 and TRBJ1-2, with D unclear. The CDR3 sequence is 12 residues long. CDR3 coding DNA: TGTGCCAGTAGTTTGTCTGGGCCGGGCTACACCTTC. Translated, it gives CASSLSGPGYTF.

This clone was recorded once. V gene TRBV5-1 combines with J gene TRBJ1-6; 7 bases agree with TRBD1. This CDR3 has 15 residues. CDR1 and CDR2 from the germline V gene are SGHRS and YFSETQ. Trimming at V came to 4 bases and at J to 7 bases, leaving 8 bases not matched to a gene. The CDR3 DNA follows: TGCGCCAGCAGCCGGATTGACAGGGTCAATTCACCCCTCCACTTT. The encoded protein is CASSRIDRVNSPLHF.

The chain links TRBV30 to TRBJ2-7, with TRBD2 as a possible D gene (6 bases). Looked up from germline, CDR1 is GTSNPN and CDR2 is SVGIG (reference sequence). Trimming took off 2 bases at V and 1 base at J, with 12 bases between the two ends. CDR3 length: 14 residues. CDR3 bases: TGTGCCTGGAGTTTAGGAGGGTATTCCTACGAGCAGTACTTC. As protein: CAWSLGGYSYEQYF.